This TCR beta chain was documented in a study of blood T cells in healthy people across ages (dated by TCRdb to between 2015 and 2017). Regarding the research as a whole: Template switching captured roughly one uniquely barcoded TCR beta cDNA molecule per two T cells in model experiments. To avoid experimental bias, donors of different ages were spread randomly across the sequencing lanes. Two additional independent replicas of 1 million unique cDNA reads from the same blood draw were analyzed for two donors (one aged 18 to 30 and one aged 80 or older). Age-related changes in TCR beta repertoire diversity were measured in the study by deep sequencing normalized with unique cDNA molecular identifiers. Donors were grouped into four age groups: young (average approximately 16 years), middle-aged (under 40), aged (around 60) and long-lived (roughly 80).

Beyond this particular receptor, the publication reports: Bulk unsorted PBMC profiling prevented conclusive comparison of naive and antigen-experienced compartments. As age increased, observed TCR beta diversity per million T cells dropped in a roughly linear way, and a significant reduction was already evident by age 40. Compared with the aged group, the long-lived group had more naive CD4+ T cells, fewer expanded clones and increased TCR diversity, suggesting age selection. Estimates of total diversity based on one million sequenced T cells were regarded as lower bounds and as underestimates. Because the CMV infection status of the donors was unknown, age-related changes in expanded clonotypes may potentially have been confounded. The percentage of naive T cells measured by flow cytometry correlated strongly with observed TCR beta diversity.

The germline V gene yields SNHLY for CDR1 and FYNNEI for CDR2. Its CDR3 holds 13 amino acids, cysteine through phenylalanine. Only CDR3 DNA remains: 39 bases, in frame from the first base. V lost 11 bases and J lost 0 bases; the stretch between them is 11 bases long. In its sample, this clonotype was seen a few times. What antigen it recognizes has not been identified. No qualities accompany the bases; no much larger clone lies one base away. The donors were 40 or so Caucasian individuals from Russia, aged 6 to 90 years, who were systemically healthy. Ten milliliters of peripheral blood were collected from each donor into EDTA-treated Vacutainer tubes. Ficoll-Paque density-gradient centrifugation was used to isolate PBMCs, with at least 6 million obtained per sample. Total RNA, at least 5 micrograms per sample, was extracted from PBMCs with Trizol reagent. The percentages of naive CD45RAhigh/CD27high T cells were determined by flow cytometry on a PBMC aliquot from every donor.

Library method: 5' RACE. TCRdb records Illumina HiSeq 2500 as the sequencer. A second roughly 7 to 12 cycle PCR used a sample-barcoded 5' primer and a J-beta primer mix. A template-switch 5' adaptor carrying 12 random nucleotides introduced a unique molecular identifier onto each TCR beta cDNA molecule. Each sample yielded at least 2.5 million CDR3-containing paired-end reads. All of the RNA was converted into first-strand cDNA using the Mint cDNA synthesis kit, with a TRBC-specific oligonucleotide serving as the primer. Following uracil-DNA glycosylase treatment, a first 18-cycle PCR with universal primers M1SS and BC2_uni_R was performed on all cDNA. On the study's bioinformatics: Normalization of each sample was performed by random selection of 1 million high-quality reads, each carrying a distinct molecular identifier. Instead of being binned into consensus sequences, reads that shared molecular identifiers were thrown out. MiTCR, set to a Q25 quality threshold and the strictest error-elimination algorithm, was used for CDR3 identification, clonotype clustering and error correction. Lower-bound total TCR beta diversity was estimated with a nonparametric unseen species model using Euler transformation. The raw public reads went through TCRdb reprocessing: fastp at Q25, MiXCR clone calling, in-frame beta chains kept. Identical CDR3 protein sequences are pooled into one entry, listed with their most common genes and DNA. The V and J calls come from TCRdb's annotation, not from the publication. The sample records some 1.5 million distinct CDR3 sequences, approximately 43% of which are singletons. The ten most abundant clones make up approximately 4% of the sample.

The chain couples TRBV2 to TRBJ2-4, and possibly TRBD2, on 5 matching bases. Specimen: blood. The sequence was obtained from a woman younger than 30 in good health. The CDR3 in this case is CASLELAKNIQYF. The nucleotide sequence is TGTGCCTCACTAGAATTAGCCAAAAACATTCAGTACTTC.